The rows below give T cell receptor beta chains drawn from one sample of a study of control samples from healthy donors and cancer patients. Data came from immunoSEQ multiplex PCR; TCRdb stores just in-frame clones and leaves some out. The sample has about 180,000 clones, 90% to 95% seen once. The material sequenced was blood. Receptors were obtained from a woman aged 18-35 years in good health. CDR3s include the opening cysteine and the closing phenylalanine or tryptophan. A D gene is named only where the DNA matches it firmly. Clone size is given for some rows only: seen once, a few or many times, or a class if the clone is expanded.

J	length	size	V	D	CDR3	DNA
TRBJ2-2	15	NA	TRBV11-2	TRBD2	CASSLQREGTGELFF	TGTGCCAGCAGCTTACAGCGGGAGGGCACCGGGGAGCTGTTTTTT
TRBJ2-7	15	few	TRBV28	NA	CASSTQRVSTYEQYF	TGTGCCAGCAGTACCCAAAGAGTCTCCACCTACGAGCAGTACTTC
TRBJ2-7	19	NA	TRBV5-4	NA	CASSLEGAGGTTPLHEQYF	TGTGCCAGCAGCTTGGAGGGAGCAGGGGGGACTACTCCTTTGCACGAGCAGTACTTC
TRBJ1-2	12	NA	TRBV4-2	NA	CASSQGNYGYTF	TGTGCCAGCAGCCAGGGCAACTATGGCTACACCTTC
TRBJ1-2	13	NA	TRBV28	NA	CASSPPQFYGYTF	TGTGCCAGCAGTCCTCCGCAGTTCTATGGCTACACCTTC
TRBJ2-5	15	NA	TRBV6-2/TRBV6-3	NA	CASSYSRGGQETQYF	TGTGCCAGCAGTTACTCGAGAGGAGGACAAGAGACCCAGTACTTC
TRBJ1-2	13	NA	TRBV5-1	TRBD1	CASSGGGGDGYTF	TGCGCCAGCAGCGGGGGAGGGGGCGACGGCTACACCTTC
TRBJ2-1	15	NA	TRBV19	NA	CASSIHGREGDEQFF	TGTGCCAGTAGCATTCACGGCAGGGAAGGGGATGAGCAGTTCTTC
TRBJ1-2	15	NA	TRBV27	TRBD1	CASSAVGTAIYGYTF	TGTGCCAGCAGTGCCGTAGGGACAGCAATCTATGGCTACACCTTC
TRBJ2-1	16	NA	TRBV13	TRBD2	CASSLRARGVRNEQFF	TGTGCCAGCAGCTTAAGGGCCCGGGGGGTGAGGAATGAGCAGTTCTTC
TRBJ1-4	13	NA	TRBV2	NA	CASSEDTNEKLFF	TGTGCCAGCAGTGAAGACACGAATGAAAAACTGTTTTTT
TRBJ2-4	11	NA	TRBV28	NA	CASSLGNIQYF	TGTGCCAGCAGTTTGGGAAACATTCAGTACTTC
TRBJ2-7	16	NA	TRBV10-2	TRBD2	CASSEWSGGARCEQYF	TGCGCCAGCAGTGAGTGGAGCGGGGGCGCCAGATGTGAGCAGTACTTC
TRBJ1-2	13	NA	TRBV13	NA	CASSLGGRNGYTF	TGTGCCAGCAGCCTAGGGGGTAGGAATGGCTACACCTTC
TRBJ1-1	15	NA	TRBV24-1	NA	CATSHPMQANTEAFF	TGTGCCACCAGTCACCCCATGCAAGCCAACACTGAAGCTTTCTTT
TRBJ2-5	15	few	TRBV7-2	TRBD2	CASSPRTSGQETQYF	TGTGCCAGCAGCCCCCGGACTAGCGGCCAAGAGACCCAGTACTTC
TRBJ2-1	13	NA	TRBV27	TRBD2	CASSFSGGNEQFF	TGTGCCAGCAGTTTCAGCGGGGGGAATGAGCAGTTCTTC
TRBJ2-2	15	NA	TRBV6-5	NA	CASSYGVEVSGELFF	TGTGCCAGCAGTTACGGAGTAGAAGTGTCCGGGGAGCTGTTTTTT
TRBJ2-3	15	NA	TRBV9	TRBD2	CASSSGGARSDTQYF	TGTGCCAGTTCTAGCGGGGGGGCGCGGTCAGATACGCAGTATTTT
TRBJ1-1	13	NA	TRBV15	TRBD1	CATVDRVNTEAFF	TGTGCCACCGTCGACAGGGTGAACACTGAAGCTTTCTTT
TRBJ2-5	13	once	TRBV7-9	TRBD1	CASSTGQGETQYF	TGTGCCAGCAGCACCGGACAGGGGGAGACCCAGTACTTC
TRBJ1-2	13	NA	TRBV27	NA	CASSSQGFGGYTF	TGTGCCAGCAGTTCCCAGGGGTTCGGTGGCTACACCTTC
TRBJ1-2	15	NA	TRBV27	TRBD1	CASSTYRDRAYGYTF	TGTGCCAGCAGCACCTACCGGGACAGGGCCTATGGCTACACCTTC
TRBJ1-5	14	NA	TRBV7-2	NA	CASSPAGGGQPQHF	TGTGCCAGCAGCCCAGCGGGGGGCGGACAGCCCCAGCATTTT
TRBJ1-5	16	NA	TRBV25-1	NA	CASSPAEYRTNQPQHF	TGTGCCAGCAGTCCAGCTGAATACAGGACGAATCAGCCCCAGCATTTT
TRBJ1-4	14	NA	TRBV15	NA	CATSPTGTYEKLFF	TGTGCCACCAGCCCAACAGGGACTTATGAAAAACTGTTTTTT
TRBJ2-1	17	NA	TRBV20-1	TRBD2	CSASHPGLAGDLNEQFF	TGCAGTGCTAGTCATCCGGGACTAGCGGGAGATCTCAATGAGCAGTTCTTC
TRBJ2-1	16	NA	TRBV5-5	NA	CASSPSGYPGADEQFF	TGTGCCAGCAGCCCATCGGGATATCCCGGTGCGGATGAGCAGTTCTTC
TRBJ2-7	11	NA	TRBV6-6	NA	CASSKGVEQYF	TGTGCCAGCAGTAAAGGGGTCGAGCAGTACTTC
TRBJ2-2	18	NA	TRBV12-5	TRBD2	CASGLVLMAGGGTGELFF	TGTGCTAGTGGTTTGGTACTCATGGCGGGGGGGGGCACCGGGGAGCTGTTTTTT
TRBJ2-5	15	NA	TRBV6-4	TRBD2	CASSGVAGEQETQYF	TGTGCCAGCAGTGGAGTGGCGGGAGAACAAGAGACCCAGTACTTC
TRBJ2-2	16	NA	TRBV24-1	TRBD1	CATSPQGAANTGELFF	TGTGCCACCAGTCCTCAGGGGGCCGCGAACACCGGGGAGCTGTTTTTT
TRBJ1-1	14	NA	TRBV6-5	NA	CASGQSGASTEAFF	TGTGCCAGCGGCCAATCAGGGGCTTCTACTGAAGCTTTCTTT
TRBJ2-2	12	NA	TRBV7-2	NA	CASIRGGGELFF	TGTGCCAGCATCCGGGGTGGCGGGGAGCTGTTTTTT
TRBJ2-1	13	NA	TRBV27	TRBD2	CASKAGGYNEQFF	TGTGCCAGCAAAGCGGGAGGGTACAATGAGCAGTTCTTC
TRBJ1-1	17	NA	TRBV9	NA	CASSHTVDRDLNTEAFF	TGTGCCAGCAGCCACACTGTAGACAGAGACCTGAACACTGAAGCTTTCTTT
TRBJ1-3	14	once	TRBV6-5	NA	CASSLVNSGNTIYF	TGTGCCAGCAGTTTAGTAAACTCTGGAAACACCATATATTTT
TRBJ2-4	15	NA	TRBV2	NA	CASSASTRNQNIQYF	TGTGCCAGCAGTGCATCTACCAGAAACCAAAACATTCAGTACTTC
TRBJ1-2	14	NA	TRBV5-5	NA	CASSLELNAVGYTF	TGTGCCAGCAGCTTGGAGCTTAACGCCGTGGGCTACACCTTC
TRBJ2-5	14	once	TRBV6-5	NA	CASSPASGEETQYF	TGTGCCAGCAGCCCCGCCTCCGGTGAAGAGACCCAGTACTTC
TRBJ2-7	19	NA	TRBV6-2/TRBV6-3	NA	CASSYSPSTEDQGHYEQYF	TGTGCCAGCAGTTACTCCCCGTCCACAGAGGATCAAGGACACTACGAGCAGTACTTC
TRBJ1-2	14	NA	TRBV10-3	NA	CAISEGRTNYGYTF	TGTGCCATCAGTGAGGGGCGGACTAACTATGGCTACACCTTC
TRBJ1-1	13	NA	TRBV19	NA	CASSTVMNTEAFF	TGTGCCAGCTCGACGGTCATGAACACTGAAGCTTTCTTT
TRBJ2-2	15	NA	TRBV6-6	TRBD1	CASSNGQGATGELFF	TGTGCCAGCAGCAACGGACAGGGGGCCACCGGGGAGCTGTTTTTT